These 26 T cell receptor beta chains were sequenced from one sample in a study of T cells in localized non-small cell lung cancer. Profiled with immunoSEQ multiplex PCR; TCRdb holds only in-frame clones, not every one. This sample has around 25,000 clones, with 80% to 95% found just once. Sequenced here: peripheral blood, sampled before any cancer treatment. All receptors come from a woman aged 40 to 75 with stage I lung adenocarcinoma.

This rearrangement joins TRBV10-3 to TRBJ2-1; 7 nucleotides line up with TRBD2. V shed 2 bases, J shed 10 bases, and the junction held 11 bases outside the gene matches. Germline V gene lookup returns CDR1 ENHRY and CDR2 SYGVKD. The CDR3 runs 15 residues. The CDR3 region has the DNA TGTGCCATCAGTGAGGACCAGCGGGACGTCGTGGAGCAGTTCTTC. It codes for CAISEDQRDVVEQFF.

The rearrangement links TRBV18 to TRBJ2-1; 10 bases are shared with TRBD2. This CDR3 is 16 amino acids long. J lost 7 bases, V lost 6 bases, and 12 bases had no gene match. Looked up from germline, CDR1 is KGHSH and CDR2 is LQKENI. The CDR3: CASSPIAGGFFNEQFF. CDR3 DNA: TGTGCCAGCTCCCCCATAGCGGGAGGCTTCTTTAATGAGCAGTTCTTC. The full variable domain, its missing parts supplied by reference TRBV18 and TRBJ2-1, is NAGVMQNPRHLVRRRGQEARLRCSPMKGHSHVYWYRQLPEEGLKFMVYLQKENIIDESGMPKERFSAEFPKEGPSILRIQQVVRGDSAAYFCASSPIAGGFFNEQFFGPGTRLTVL.

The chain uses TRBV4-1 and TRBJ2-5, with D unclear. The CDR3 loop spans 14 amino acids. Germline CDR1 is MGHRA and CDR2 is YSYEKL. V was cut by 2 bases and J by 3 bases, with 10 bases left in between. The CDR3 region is CASSQWAGEETQYF. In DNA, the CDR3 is TGCGCCAGCAGCCAATGGGCAGGAGAAGAGACCCAGTACTTC.

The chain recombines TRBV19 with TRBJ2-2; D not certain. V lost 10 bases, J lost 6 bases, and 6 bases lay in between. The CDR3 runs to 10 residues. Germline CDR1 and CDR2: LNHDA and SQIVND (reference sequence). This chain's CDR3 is CATRSGELFF. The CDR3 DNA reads TGTGCCACCCGGTCCGGGGAGCTGTTTTTT.

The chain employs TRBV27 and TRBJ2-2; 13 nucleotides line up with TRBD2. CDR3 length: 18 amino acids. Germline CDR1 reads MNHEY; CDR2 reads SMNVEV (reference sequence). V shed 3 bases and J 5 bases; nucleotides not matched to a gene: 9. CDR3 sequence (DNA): TGTGCCAGCAGTTTTTTGGGAAGGACTAGCGGGAGTACCGGGGAGCTGTTTTTT. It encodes CASSFLGRTSGSTGELFF.

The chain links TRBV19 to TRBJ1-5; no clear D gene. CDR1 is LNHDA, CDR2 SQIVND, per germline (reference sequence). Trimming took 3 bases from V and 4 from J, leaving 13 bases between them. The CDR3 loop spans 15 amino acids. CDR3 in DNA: TGTGCCAGTAGTATTAGGTGGCTAACGAATCAGCCCCAGCATTTT. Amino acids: CASSIRWLTNQPQHF.

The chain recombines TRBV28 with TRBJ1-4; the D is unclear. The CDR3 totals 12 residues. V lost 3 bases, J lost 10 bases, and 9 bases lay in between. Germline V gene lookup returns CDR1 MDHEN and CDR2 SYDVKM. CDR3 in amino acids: CASSFRERKLFF. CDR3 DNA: TGTGCCAGCAGTTTCCGGGAAAGAAAACTGTTTTTT.

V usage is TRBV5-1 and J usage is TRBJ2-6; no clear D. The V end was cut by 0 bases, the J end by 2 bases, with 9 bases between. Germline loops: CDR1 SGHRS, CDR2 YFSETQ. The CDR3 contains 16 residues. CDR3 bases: TGCGCCAGCAGCTTGGTTGGCTCTACTGGGGCCAACGTCCTGACTTTC. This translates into CASSLVGSTGANVLTF. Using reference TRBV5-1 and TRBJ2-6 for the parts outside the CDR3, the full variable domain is KAGVTQTPRYLIKTRGQQVTLSCSPISGHRSVSWYQQTPGQGLQFLFEYFSETQRNKGNFPGRFSGRQFSNSRSEMNVSTLELGDSALYLCASSLVGSTGANVLTFGAGSRLTVL.

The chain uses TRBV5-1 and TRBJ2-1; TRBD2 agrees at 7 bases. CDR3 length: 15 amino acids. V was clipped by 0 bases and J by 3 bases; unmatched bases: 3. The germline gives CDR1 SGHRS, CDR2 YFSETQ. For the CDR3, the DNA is TGCGCCAGCAGCTTGGCTAGCGGAGGCTACAATGAGCAGTTCTTC. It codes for CASSLASGGYNEQFF.

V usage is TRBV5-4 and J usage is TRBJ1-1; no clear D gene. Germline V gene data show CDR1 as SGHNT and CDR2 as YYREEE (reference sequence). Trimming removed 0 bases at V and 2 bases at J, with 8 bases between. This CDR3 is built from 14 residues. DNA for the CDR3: TGTGCCAGCAGCTTGGAACAGACTAACACTGAAGCTTTCTTT. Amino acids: CASSLEQTNTEAFF.

The DNA for the CDR3 is TGTGCCAGCAGCTTAGCCAGGGGGCCAGATACGCAGTATTTT. This encodes CASSLARGPDTQYF. This rearrangement joins TRBV7-2 to TRBJ2-3, with 8 bases that match TRBD1. Germline V CDR1 and CDR2: SGHTA, FQGNSA. The CDR3 has 14 amino acids. Trimming cost V 0 bases and J 4 bases; bases outside gene matches: 0.

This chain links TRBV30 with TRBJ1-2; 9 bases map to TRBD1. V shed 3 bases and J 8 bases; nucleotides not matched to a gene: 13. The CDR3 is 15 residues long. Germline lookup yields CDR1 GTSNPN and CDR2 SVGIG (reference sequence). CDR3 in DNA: TGTGCCTGGAGGCGGGACAGGGCCCAAACTAAGGGCTACACCTTC. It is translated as CAWRRDRAQTKGYTF.

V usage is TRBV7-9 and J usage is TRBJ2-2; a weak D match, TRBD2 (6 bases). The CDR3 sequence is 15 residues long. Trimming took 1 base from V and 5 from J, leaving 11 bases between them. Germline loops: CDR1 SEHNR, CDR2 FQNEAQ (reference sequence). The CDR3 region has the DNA TGTGCCAGCAGCTTAGTTCTAGCGCCAACCGGGGAGCTGTTTTTT. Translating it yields CASSLVLAPTGELFF.

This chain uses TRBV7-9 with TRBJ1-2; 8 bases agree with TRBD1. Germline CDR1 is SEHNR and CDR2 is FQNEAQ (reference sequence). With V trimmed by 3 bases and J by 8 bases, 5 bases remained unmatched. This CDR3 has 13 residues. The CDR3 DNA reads TGTGCCAGCAGCTTCGCAGGGGGCACGGGCTACACCTTC. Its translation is CASSFAGGTGYTF.

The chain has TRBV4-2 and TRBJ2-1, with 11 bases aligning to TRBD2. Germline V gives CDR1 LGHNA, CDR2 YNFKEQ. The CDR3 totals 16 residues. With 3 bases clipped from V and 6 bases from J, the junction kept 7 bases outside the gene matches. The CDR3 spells CASSHSGTSGGNEQFF. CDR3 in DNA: TGTGCCAGCAGCCATTCCGGGACTAGCGGTGGCAATGAGCAGTTCTTC.

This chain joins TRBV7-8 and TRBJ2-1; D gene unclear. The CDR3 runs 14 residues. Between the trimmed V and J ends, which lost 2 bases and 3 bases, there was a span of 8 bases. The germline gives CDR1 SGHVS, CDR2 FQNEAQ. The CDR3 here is CASSLYLDYNEQFF. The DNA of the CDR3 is TGTGCCAGCAGCTTATATCTAGACTACAATGAGCAGTTCTTC.

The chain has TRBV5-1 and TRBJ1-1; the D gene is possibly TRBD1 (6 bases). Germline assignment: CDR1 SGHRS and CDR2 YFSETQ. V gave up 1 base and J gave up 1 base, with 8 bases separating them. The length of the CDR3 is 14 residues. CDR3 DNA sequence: TGCGCCAGCAGCTTGACGGGACAGAACACTGAAGCTTTCTTT. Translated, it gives CASSLTGQNTEAFF.

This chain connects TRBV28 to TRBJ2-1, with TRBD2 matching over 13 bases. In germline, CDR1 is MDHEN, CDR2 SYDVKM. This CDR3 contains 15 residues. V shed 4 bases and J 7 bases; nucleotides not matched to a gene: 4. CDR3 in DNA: TGTGCCAGCAGTTCGACTAGCGGGAGGTTTAATGAGCAGTTCTTC. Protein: CASSSTSGRFNEQFF.

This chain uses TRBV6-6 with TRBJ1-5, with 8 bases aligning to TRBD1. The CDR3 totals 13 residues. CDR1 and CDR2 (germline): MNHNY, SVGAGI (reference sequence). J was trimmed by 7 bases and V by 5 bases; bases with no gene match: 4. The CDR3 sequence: CASSRQGQQPQHF. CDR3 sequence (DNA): TGTGCCAGCAGTCGACAGGGGCAGCAGCCCCAGCATTTT.

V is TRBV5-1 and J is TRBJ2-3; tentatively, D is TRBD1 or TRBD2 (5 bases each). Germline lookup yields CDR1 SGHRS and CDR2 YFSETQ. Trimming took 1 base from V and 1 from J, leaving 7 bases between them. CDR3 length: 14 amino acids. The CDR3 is CASSLPGRTDTQYF. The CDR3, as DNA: TGCGCCAGCAGCTTGCCGGGGCGCACAGATACGCAGTATTTT.

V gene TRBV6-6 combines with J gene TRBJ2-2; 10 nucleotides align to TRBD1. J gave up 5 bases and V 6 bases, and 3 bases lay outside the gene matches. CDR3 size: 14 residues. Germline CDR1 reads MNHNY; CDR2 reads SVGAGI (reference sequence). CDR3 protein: CASRGTGDTGELFF. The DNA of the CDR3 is TGTGCCAGCAGGGGGACAGGGGATACCGGGGAGCTGTTTTTT.

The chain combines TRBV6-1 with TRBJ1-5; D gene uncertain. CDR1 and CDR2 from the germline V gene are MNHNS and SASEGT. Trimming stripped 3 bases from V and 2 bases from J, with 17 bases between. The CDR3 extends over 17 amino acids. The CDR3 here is CASSDKWVKGGNQPQHF. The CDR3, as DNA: TGTGCCAGCAGTGATAAGTGGGTAAAGGGCGGCAATCAGCCCCAGCATTTT.

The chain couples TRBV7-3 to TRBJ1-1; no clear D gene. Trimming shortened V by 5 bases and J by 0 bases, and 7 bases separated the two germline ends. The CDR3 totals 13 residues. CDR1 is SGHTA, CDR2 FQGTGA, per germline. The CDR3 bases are TGTGCCAGCAGCACCGGGCTGAACACTGAAGCTTTCTTT. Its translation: CASSTGLNTEAFF.

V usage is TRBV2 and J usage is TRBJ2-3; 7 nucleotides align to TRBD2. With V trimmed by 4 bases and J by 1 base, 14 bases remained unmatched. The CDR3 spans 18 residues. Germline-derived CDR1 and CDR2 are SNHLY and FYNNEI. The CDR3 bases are TGTGCCAGCAGTGTTCGTGGGAGGGGAGTTCTGGGCACAGATACGCAGTATTTT. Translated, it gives CASSVRGRGVLGTDTQYF.

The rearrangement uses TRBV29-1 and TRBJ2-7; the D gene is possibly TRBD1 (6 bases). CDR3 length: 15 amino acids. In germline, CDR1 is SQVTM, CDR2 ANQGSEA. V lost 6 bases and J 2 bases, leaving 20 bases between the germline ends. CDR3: CSVVKQGFEAYEQYF. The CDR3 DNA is TGCAGCGTAGTGAAACAGGGCTTTGAAGCCTACGAGCAGTACTTC.

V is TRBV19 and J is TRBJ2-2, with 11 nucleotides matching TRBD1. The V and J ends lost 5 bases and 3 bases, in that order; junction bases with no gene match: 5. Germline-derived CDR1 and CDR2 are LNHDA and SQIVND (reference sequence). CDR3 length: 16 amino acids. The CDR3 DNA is TGTGCCAGTAGTTTCCGGGACAGGGGGTACACCGGGGAGCTGTTTTTT. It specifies CASSFRDRGYTGELFF.